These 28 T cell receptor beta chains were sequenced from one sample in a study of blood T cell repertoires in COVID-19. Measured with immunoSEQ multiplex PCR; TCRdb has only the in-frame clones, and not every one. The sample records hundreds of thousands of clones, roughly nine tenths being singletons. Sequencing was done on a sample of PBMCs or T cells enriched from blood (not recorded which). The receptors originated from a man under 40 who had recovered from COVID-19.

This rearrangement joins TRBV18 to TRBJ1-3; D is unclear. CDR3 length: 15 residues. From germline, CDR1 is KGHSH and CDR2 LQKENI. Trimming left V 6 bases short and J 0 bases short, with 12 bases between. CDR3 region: CASSHTDPSGNTIYF. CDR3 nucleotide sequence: TGTGCCAGCTCGCACACAGACCCCTCTGGAAACACCATATATTTT.

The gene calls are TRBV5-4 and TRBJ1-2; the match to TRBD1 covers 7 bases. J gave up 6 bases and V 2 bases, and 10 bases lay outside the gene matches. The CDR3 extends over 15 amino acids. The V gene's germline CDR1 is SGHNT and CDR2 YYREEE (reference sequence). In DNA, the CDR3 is TGTGCCAGCAGCTTTAAGGGGGCGCAAGGGAATGGCTACACCTTC. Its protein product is CASSFKGAQGNGYTF. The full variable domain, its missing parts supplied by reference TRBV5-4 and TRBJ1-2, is ETGVTQSPTHLIKTRGQQVTLRCSSQSGHNTVSWYQQALGQGPQFIFQYYREEENGRGNFPPRFSGLQFPNYSSELNVNALELDDSALYLCASSFKGAQGNGYTFGSGTRLTVV.

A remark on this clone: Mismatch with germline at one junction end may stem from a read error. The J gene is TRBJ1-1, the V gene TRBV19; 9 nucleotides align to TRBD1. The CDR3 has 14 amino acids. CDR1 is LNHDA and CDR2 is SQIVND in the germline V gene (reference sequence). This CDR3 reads CASTKDRGGTEAFF. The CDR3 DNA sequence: TGTGCGAGTACAAAGGACAGGGGTGGGACTGAAGCTTTCTTT.

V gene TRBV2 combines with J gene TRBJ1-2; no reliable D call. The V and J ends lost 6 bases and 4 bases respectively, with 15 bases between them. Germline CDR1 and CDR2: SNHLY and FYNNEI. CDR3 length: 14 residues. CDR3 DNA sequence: TGTGCCAGCAGAGACGGGGTAGAATTCTATGGCTACACCTTC. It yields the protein CASRDGVEFYGYTF.

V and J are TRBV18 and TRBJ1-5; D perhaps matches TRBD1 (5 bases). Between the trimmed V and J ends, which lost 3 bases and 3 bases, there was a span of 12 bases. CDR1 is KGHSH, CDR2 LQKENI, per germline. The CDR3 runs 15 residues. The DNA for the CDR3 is TGTGCCAGCTCACCGTTGGCAGGGTCCAATCAGCCCCAGCATTTT. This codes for CASSPLAGSNQPQHF. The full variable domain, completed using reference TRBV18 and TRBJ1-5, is NAGVMQNPRHLVRRRGQEARLRCSPMKGHSHVYWYRQLPEEGLKFMVYLQKENIIDESGMPKERFSAEFPKEGPSILRIQQVVRGDSAAYFCASSPLAGSNQPQHFGDGTRLSIL.

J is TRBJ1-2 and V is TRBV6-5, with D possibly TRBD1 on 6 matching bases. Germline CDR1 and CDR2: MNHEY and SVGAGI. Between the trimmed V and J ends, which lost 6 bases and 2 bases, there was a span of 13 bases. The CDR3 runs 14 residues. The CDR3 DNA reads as TGTGCCAGCAGGACCGGACAGAAGAACTATGGCTACACCTTC. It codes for CASRTGQKNYGYTF.

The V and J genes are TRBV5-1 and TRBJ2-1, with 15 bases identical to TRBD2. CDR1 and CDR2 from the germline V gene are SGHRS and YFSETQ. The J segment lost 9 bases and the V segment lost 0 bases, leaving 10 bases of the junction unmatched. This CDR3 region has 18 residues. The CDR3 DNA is TGCGCCAGCAGCTTGGCCTCCCCCGGGACTAGCGGGAGGAGTGAGCAGTTCTTC. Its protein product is CASSLASPGTSGRSEQFF.

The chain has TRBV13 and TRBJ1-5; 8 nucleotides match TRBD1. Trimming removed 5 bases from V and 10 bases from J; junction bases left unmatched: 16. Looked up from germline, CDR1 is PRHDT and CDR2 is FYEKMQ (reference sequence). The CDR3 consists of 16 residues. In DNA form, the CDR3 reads TGTGCCAGCAGCCACCAGGGACAGGTGTTGCCCCGACCCCAGCATTTT. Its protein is CASSHQGQVLPRPQHF.

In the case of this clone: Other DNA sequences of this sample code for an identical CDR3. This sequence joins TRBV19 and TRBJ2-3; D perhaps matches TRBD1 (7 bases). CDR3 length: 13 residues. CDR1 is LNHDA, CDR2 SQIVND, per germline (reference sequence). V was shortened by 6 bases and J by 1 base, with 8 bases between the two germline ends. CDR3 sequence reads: CASSRGGTDTQYF. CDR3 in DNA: TGTGCCAGTAGCAGGGGGGGCACAGATACGCAGTATTTT. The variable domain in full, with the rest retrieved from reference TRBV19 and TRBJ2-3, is DGGITQSPKYLFRKEGQNVTLSCEQNLNHDAMYWYRQDPGQGLRLIYYSQIVNDFQKGDIAEGYSVSREKKESFPLTVTSAQKNPTAFYLCASSRGGTDTQYFGPGTRLTVL.

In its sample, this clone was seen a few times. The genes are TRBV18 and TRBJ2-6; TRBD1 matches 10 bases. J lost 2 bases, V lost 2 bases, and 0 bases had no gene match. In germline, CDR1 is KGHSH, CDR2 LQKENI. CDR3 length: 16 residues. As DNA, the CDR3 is TGTGCCAGCTCACCAGGGACAGGGGCTGGGGCCAACGTCCTGACTTTC. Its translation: CASSPGTGAGANVLTF. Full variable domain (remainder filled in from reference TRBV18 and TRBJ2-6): NAGVMQNPRHLVRRRGQEARLRCSPMKGHSHVYWYRQLPEEGLKFMVYLQKENIIDESGMPKERFSAEFPKEGPSILRIQQVVRGDSAAYFCASSPGTGAGANVLTFGAGSRLTVL.

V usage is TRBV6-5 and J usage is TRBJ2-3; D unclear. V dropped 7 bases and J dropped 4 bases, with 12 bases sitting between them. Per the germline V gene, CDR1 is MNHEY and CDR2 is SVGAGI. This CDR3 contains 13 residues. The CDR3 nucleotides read TGTGCCAGCATCGAACGCGTGGCAGATACGCAGTATTTT. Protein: CASIERVADTQYF.

In nucleotides, the CDR3 is TGTGCCAGCAGCCGCCTAAACGGAGATGGCTACACCTTC. This translates into CASSRLNGDGYTF. V is TRBV7-9 and J is TRBJ1-2; no definite D call. Deletions cut 5 bases from V and 6 bases from J, with 13 bases between. Germline-derived CDR1 and CDR2 are SEHNR and FQNEAQ (reference sequence). This CDR3 has 13 residues.

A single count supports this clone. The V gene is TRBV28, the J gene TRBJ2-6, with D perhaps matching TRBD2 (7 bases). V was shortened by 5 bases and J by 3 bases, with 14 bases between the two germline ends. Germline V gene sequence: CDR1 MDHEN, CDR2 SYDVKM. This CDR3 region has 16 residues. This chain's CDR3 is CASSLRGGGGANVLTF. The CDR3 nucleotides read TGTGCCAGCAGTCTGAGGGGGGGCGGTGGGGCCAACGTCCTGACTTTC.

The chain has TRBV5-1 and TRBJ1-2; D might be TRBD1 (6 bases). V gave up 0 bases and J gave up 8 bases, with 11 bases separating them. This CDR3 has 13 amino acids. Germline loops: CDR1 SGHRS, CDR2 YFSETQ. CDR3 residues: CASSLAGGPGYTF. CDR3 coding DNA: TGCGCCAGCAGCTTGGCCGGGGGGCCCGGCTACACCTTC.

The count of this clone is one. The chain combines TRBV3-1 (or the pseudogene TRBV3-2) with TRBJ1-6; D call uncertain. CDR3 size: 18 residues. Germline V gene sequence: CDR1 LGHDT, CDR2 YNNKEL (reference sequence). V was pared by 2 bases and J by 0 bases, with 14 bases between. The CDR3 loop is CASSQLSPRSSYNSPLHF. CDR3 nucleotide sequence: TGTGCCAGCAGCCAATTGTCCCCGAGGAGCTCCTATAATTCACCCCTCCACTTT.

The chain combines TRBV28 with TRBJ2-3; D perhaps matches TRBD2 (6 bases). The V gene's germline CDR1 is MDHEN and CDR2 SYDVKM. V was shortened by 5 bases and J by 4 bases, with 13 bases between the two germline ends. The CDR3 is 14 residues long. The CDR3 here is CASSNGGSPDTQYF. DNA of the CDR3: TGTGCCAGCAGTAACGGGGGAAGCCCAGATACGCAGTATTTT.

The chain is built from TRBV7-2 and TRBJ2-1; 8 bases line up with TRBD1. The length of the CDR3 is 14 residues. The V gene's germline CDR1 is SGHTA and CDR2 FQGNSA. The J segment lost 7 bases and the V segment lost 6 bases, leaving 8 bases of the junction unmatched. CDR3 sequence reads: CASRLDRAINEQFF. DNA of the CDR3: TGTGCCAGCAGGCTGGACAGGGCTATTAATGAGCAGTTCTTC.

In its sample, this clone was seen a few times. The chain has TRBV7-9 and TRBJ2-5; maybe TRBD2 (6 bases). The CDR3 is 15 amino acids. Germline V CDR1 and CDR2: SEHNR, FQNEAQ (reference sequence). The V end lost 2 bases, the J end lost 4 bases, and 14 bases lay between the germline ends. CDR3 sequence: CASSLKGWGGETQYF. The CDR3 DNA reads TGTGCCAGCAGCTTAAAGGGGTGGGGAGGAGAGACCCAGTACTTC.

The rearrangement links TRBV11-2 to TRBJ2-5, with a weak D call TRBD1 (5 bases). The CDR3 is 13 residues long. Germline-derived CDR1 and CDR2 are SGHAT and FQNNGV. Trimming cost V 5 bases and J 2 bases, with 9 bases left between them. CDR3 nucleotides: TGTGCCAGCAGCCGACAGTTACAAGAGACCCAGTACTTC. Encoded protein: CASSRQLQETQYF.

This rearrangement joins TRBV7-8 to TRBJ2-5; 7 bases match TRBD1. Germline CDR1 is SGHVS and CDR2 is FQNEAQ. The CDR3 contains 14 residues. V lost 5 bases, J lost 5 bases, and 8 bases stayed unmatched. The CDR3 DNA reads TGTGCCAGCAGCCCAAGACAGGGCCTGGAGACCCAGTACTTC. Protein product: CASSPRQGLETQYF.

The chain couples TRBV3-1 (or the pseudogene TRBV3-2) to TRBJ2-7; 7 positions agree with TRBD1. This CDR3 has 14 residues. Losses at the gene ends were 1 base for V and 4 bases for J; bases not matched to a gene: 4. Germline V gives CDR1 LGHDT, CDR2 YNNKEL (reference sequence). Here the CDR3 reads CASSQAQGVYEQYF. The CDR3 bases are TGTGCCAGCAGCCAAGCTCAGGGGGTATACGAGCAGTACTTC.

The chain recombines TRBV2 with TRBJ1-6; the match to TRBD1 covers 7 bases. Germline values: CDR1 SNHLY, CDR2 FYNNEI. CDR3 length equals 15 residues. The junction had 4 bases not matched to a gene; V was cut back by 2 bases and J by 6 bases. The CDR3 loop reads CASSERTGFNSPLHF. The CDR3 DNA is TGTGCCAGCAGTGAAAGGACAGGATTTAATTCACCCCTCCACTTT.

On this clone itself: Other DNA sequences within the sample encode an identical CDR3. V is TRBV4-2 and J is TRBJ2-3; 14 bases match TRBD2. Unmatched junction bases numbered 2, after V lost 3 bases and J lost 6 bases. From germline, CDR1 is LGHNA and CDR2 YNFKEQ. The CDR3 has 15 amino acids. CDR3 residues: CASSQGLAGEDTQYF. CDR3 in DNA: TGTGCCAGCAGCCAGGGACTAGCGGGAGAGGATACGCAGTATTTT.

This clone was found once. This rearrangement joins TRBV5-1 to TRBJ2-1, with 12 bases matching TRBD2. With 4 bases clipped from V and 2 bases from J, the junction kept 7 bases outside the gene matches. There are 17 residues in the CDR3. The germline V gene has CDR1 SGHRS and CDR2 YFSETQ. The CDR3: CASSPRLAGDTYNEQFF. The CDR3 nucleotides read TGCGCCAGCAGCCCGAGACTAGCGGGGGACACCTACAATGAGCAGTTCTTC.

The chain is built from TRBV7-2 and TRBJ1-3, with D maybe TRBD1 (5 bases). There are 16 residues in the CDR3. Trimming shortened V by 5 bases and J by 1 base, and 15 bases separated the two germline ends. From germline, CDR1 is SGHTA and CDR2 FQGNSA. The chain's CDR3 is CASSAGQVESGNTIYF. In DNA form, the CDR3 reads TGTGCCAGCAGCGCCGGACAAGTAGAGTCTGGAAACACCATATATTTT.

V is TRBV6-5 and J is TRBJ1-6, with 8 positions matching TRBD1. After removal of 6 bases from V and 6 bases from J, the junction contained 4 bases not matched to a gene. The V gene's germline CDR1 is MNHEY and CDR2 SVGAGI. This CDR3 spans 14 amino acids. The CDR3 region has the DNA TGTGCCAGCAGCTTCGACAGGGGTAATTCACCCCTCCACTTT. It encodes CASSFDRGNSPLHF.

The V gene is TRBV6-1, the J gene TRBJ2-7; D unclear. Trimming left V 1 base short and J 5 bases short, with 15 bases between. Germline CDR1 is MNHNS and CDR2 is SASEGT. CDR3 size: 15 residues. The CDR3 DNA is TGTGCCAGCAGTGAAGGCTACAGTCTGAATAACGAGCAGTACTTC. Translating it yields CASSEGYSLNNEQYF.

The CDR3 coding sequence is TGTGCCAGCTCACCACCGGGAGACAGGGGTTACAATGAGCAGTTCTTC. Its protein is CASSPPGDRGYNEQFF. This chain links TRBV18 with TRBJ2-1; 8 nucleotides agree with TRBD1. The germline V gene has CDR1 KGHSH and CDR2 LQKENI. CDR3 length: 16 residues. V was clipped by 0 bases and J by 4 bases; unmatched bases: 5.